The clone carrying this T cell receptor (beta chain) has a count of ten or more. Its antigen is not known. These data originate in a study of CD8 T cells in ankylosing spondylitis. Study observations and caveats: Ankylosing spondylitis blood appeared to carry a characteristic TCR beta motif of several highly homologous variants. Disease-linked clones displayed a CD8+ phenotype and appeared relatively rarely in peripheral blood.

As the method for making TCR beta libraries, quantitative 5'-RACE with molecular barcodes was used. TCRdb recomputed calls from the 5' RACE reads with MiXCR, one row per CDR3 protein. Here the sample spans some 71,000 distinct CDR3 sequences, 5.3% being singletons. V lost 0 bases, J lost 0 bases, and 8 bases lay in between. There are 14 residues in the CDR3. CDR1 and CDR2 (germline): DFQATT, SNEGSKA (reference sequence). The TCR was taken from a male donor with ankylosing spondylitis or in good health (not recorded which). The sequencing sample was made of blood, either unsorted or a sorted T cell fraction (not recorded which). This sequence joins TRBV20-1 and TRBJ1-1; D gene ambiguous. In DNA, the CDR3 is TGCAGTGCTAGAGATGGGCTAGTGAACACTGAAGCTTTCTTT. This translates into CSARDGLVNTEAFF.